The present entry profiles one T cell receptor (beta chain) with its context. This specimen comes from a study of blood T cell repertoires in COVID-19. About the study: Samples taken during acute and convalescent COVID-19 were collected in the United States, Italy and Spain. PBMCs, B-cell-depleted T cells, or T cells were the source of the cDNA or gDNA that made up the material.

Under the authors' procedure: The authors estimated nucleated cell counts from reference gene primer amplification. Assay used: immunoSEQ multiplex PCR; TCRdb lists only in-frame clones, some missing. V, J and clone size are those of that table, while D and trimming were read from the DNA. The repertoire includes more than 20,000 clones, 60% to 85% of them detected once, and roughly 13% sits in the top ten. V lost 4 bases to trimming and J lost 7 bases; unmatched junction nucleotides: 7. This CDR3 has 14 residues. Germline loops: CDR1 SNHLY, CDR2 FYNNEI. Material for sequencing was peripheral blood. The source of this sequence is a man aged 60 to 69 with active COVID-19. The chain couples TRBV2 to TRBJ1-2; 9 bases match TRBD1. The CDR3 bases are TGTGCCAGCAGTGTAGGGACAGGGAGAGGTGGCTACACCTTC. Translating gives CASSVGTGRGGYTF.